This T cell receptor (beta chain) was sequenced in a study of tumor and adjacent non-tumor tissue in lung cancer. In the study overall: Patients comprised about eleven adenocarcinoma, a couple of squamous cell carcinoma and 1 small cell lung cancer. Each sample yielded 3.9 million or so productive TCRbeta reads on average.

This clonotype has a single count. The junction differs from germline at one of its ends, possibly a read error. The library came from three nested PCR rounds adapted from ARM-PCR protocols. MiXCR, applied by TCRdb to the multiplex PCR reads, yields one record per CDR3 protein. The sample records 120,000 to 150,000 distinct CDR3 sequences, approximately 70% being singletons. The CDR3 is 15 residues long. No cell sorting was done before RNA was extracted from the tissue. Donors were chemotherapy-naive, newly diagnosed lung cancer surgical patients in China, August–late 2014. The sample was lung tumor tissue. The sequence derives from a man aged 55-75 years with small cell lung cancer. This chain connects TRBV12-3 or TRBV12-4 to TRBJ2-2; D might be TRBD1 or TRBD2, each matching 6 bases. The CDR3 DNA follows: TGTGCCAGCAGTTTAGCGTCCCGGGACACCCGGGAGCCGTTTTTT. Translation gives CASSLASRDTREPFF.